These T cell receptor beta chains were read from a single sample in a study of cytomegalovirus exposure and HLA in healthy donors. Generated by immunoSEQ multiplex PCR, the TCRdb table keeps only in-frame clones and is missing some. The data contain 70,000 to 100,000 clones, about two thirds of them singletons. The sample consisted of PBMCs. Source of these receptors: a man aged 45 to 65 in good health and CMV-seronegative. Each CDR3 is given with its conserved first and last residue. Each record gives: V gene, D gene, J gene, clone size, CDR3 protein, CDR3 DNA. D genes are given only for firm matches. Clone size is given for some rows only: seen once, a few or many times, or a class if the clone is expanded.

>TRBV7-3|-|TRBJ1-1|-
CAGGDGVSSEAFF
TGTGCCGGGGGGGACGGAGTCTCCTCTGAAGCTTTCTTT
>TRBV7-2|TRBD1|TRBJ1-1|-
CASTLDRGTEAFF
TGTGCCAGCACCCTGGACAGGGGGACTGAAGCTTTCTTT
>TRBV7-2|TRBD2|TRBJ2-1|once
CASSLAASGRVNEQFF
TGTGCCAGCAGCTTAGCGGCTAGCGGGAGGGTGAATGAGCAGTTCTTC
>TRBV19|TRBD1|TRBJ1-2|-
CASSSDRGIYGYTF
TGTGCCAGTAGCTCGGACAGGGGGATCTATGGCTACACCTTC
>TRBV5-4|TRBD2|TRBJ2-1|-
CASSLREGGYNEQFF
TGTGCCAGCAGCTTGAGGGAGGGCGGGTACAATGAGCAGTTCTTC
>TRBV11-3|TRBD2|TRBJ2-5|-
CASSAGLAGDLTQETQYF
TGTGCCAGCAGCGCGGGACTAGCGGGCGACCTTACCCAAGAGACCCAGTACTTC
>TRBV29-1|-|TRBJ2-5|once
CSVGGETQYF
TGCAGCGTGGGAGGAGAGACCCAGTACTTC
>TRBV5-6|-|TRBJ2-7|-
CASSLLGRDYEQYF
TGTGCCAGCAGCTTGTTGGGCAGGGACTACGAGCAGTACTTC
>TRBV7-8|TRBD1|TRBJ1-1|few
CASSLDRVNTEAFF
TGTGCCAGCAGCTTGGACAGGGTGAACACTGAAGCTTTCTTT
>TRBV7-2|TRBD1|TRBJ1-4|-
CASSVGQAFGEKLFF
TGTGCCAGCAGCGTGGGACAGGCGTTTGGTGAAAAACTGTTTTTT
>TRBV7-9|-|TRBJ1-2|few
CASSSNGGGYTF
TGTGCCAGCAGCTCAAACGGTGGTGGCTACACCTTC
>TRBV29-1|-|TRBJ1-2|once
CSVERVGGLNYGYTF
TGCAGCGTTGAGAGGGTTGGGGGCTTAAACTATGGCTACACCTTC
>TRBV4-2|TRBD2|TRBJ2-2|-
CASSQVLAGGSTGELFF
TGTGCCAGCAGCCAAGTACTAGCGGGGGGAAGTACCGGGGAGCTGTTTTTT
>TRBV19|TRBD1|TRBJ2-7|-
CASSRIYGQGISYEQYF
TGTGCCAGTAGTAGAATATATGGACAGGGGATCTCCTACGAGCAGTACTTC
>TRBV19|-|TRBJ1-2|once
CASKPSGGTYLYGYTF
TGTGCCAGTAAACCCTCCGGGGGGACCTACCTTTATGGCTACACCTTC
>TRBV30|-|TRBJ1-2|-
CAWRAGSSFYGYTF
TGTGCCTGGAGGGCAGGGTCTTCATTCTATGGCTACACCTTC
>TRBV19|-|TRBJ1-4|-
CASSMGRINEKLFF
TGTGCCAGTAGTATGGGGCGGATTAATGAAAAACTGTTTTTT
>TRBV20-1|-|TRBJ2-5|-
CSASDKETQYF
TGCAGCGCTAGCGACAAAGAGACCCAGTACTTC
>TRBV6-5|-|TRBJ2-1|few
CASRLLVTNEQFF
TGTGCCAGCAGGCTACTAGTAACCAATGAGCAGTTCTTC
>TRBV28|TRBD1|TRBJ1-1|medium-sized
CASTRPGQGKGTEAFF
TGTGCCAGCACCCGACCGGGACAGGGTAAGGGCACTGAAGCTTTCTTT
>TRBV19|-|TRBJ1-2|-
CASSIFPGEYWDGYTF
TGTGCCAGTAGTATATTTCCAGGGGAGTATTGGGATGGCTACACCTTC
>TRBV29-1|TRBD1|TRBJ2-1|-
CSVDQGDWYNEQFF
TGCAGCGTTGACCAGGGGGATTGGTACAATGAGCAGTTCTTC
>TRBV28|-|TRBJ1-1|few
CASSPHGGQSTEAFF
TGTGCCAGCAGTCCCCATGGAGGGCAGAGCACTGAAGCTTTCTTT
>TRBV4-1|TRBD1|TRBJ1-1|-
CASSHLRDRVTEAFF
TGCGCCAGCAGCCATCTCCGGGACAGGGTTACTGAAGCTTTCTTT
>TRBV5-1|-|TRBJ2-1|-
CASSLGGAGWGEQFF
TGCGCCAGCAGCTTGGGAGGAGCAGGGTGGGGTGAGCAGTTCTTC
>TRBV29-1|TRBD1|TRBJ2-7|-
CSVGDRGRGYEQYF
TGCAGCGTTGGAGACAGGGGGAGAGGGTACGAGCAGTACTTC
>TRBV2|-|TRBJ1-5|-
CASSYTGYSNQPQHF
TGTGCCAGCAGTTATACAGGGTATAGCAATCAGCCCCAGCATTTT
>TRBV18|TRBD1|TRBJ1-1|-
CASSLHLDRGSTEAFF
TGTGCCAGCTCACTTCATCTGGACAGGGGGAGCACTGAAGCTTTCTTT
>TRBV29-1|-|TRBJ2-2|-
CSVLRERGTGELFF
TGCAGCGTTCTGAGAGAGCGAGGCACCGGGGAGCTGTTTTTT
>TRBV29-1|-|TRBJ1-3|-
CSVEEGARGNTIYF
TGCAGCGTTGAAGAGGGGGCAAGGGGAAACACCATATATTTT
>TRBV5-1|TRBD2|TRBJ2-7|few
CASSSGTSGGYEQYF
TGCGCCAGCAGCTCTGGGACTAGCGGGGGCTACGAGCAGTACTTC
>TRBV5-6|TRBD1|TRBJ1-4|-
CASSSGQGGSEKLFF
TGTGCCAGCAGCTCCGGACAGGGGGGAAGTGAAAAACTGTTTTTT
>TRBV5-1|TRBD1|TRBJ1-1|few
CASSYTGQLNTEAFF
TGCGCCAGCAGCTATACGGGACAGTTGAACACTGAAGCTTTCTTT
>TRBV6-6|-|TRBJ2-6|many
CASSLIRQSGANVLTF
TGTGCCAGCAGTTTGATACGACAGAGTGGGGCCAACGTCCTGACTTTC
>TRBV23-1|-|TRBJ1-1|-
CASHGGRKADTEAFF
TGCGCCAGCCACGGGGGGAGAAAAGCGGACACTGAAGCTTTCTTT
>TRBV7-9|TRBD1|TRBJ2-7|few
CASSLLTGGGDEQYF
TGTGCCAGCAGCTTACTGACAGGGGGAGGGGACGAGCAGTACTTC
>TRBV15|TRBD2|TRBJ2-3|-
CATTLAGVTDTQYF
TGTGCCACCACCTTAGCGGGAGTCACAGATACGCAGTATTTT
>TRBV29-1|TRBD1|TRBJ2-7|-
CSVARTGVPYEQYF
TGCAGCGTTGCCCGGACAGGGGTTCCCTACGAGCAGTACTTC
>TRBV5-5|-|TRBJ1-2|-
CASSSSSYGYTF
TGTGCCAGCAGCTCCTCGAGCTATGGCTACACCTTC
>TRBV12-5|-|TRBJ2-1|-
CASGYRLTGNEQFF
TGTGCTAGTGGCTACAGGTTAACTGGGAATGAGCAGTTCTTC
>TRBV2|-|TRBJ1-5|-
CASSLGARQQPQHF
TGTGCCAGCAGTCTGGGGGCCCGGCAGCAGCCCCAGCATTTT